The 30 T cell receptor beta chains reported below all come from one sample, sequenced in a study of T cells in Graves' hyperthyroidism and ophthalmopathy. TCR beta CDR3 regions were amplified from RNA. HTBI primers were the set used in a first-round RT-PCR of the TCR CDR3. TCRdb reprocessed the multiplex PCR reads with MiXCR, giving one entry per CDR3 protein. The table shows hundreds of thousands of distinct CDR3 sequences, with 11% to 15% occurring only once. Material for sequencing was blood. These receptor sequences come from a woman in her 40s with Graves' hyperthyroidism.

At least ten counts were recorded for this clonotype. As DNA, the CDR3 is TGTGCCAGCACTATACAGGGGGCCTCTCCGAAAGCTTTCTTT. Translation: CASTIQGASPKAFF. This chain links TRBV28 with TRBJ1-1, with 9 bases lining up with TRBD1. V lost 7 bases, J lost 9 bases, and 12 bases stayed unmatched. There are 14 residues in the CDR3. CDR1 and CDR2 (germline): MDHEN, SYDVKM.

This clonotype was detected ten times or more. The V gene is TRBV6-1, the J gene TRBJ2-2; TRBD2 might be the D (6 bases). CDR1 MNHNS and CDR2 SASEGT come from the germline V gene. The CDR3 extends over 13 amino acids. Deletions cut 4 bases from V and 6 bases from J, with 9 bases between. The CDR3 DNA follows: TGTGCCAGCAGTGGATCGGGGGCCGGGGAGCTGTTTTTT. It translates to CASSGSGAGELFF.

The chain couples TRBV4-1 to TRBJ2-7; 8 nucleotides align to TRBD1. Trimming took 0 bases from V and 3 from J; bases not matched to a gene: 19. The CDR3 covers 20 residues. Germline V gene sequence: CDR1 MGHRA, CDR2 YSYEKL. CDR3 nucleotide sequence: TGCGCCAGCAGCCAAGAACCCACCCGGCTGACAGGGGCGGTCGGCTACGAGCAGTACTTC. This translates into CASSQEPTRLTGAVGYEQYF.

This clonotype was observed a few times. V and J are TRBV4-2 and TRBJ2-7; D is possibly TRBD1 or TRBD2 (5 bases each). The V end lost 1 base, the J end lost 3 bases, and 10 bases lay between the germline ends. The CDR3 consists of 14 residues. The germline V gene encodes CDR1 LGHNA and CDR2 YNFKEQ. CDR3 loop: CASSQVQGDYEQYF. CDR3 bases: TGTGCCAGCAGCCAAGTCCAGGGAGACTACGAGCAGTACTTC.

This clonotype was observed many times. J is TRBJ1-2 and V is TRBV28; unclear D gene. Per the germline V gene, CDR1 is MDHEN and CDR2 is SYDVKM. The CDR3 sequence is 12 residues long. V dropped 8 bases and J dropped 3 bases, with 10 bases sitting between them. The CDR3 loop is CASFLSYYGYTF. The CDR3 bases are TGTGCCAGCTTCTTATCATACTATGGCTACACCTTC.

This clonotype was detected many times. The chain carries TRBV14 and TRBJ2-1, with 7 nucleotides matching TRBD1. From germline, CDR1 is SGHDN and CDR2 FVKESK. The J segment lost 6 bases and the V segment lost 4 bases, leaving 3 bases of the junction unmatched. This CDR3 region has 13 residues. This CDR3 is CASSRHRGNEQFF. DNA of the CDR3: TGTGCCAGCAGCCGCCACAGGGGCAATGAGCAGTTCTTC.

The genes are TRBV3-1 and TRBJ2-2; 10 nucleotides line up with TRBD2. The CDR3 covers 20 residues. CDR1 LGHDT and CDR2 YNNKEL come from the germline V gene (reference sequence). The trim removed 1 base at V and 3 bases at J, leaving 14 bases unmatched. The CDR3 DNA reads TGTGCCAGCAGCCAAGTCGCGGGGGTTCCACTAGCGGGATACACCGGGGAGCTGTTTTTT. Translated: CASSQVAGVPLAGYTGELFF.

The genes are TRBV3-1 and TRBJ2-3; 12 bases map to TRBD2. Germline-derived CDR1 and CDR2 are LGHDT and YNNKEL (reference sequence). V shed 5 bases, J shed 6 bases, and the junction held 6 bases outside the gene matches. The CDR3 is made up of 15 amino acids. CDR3 nucleotides: TGTGCCAGCAGCTCCCGACTAGCGGGAGTTGATACGCAGTATTTT. It specifies CASSSRLAGVDTQYF.

This clonotype was observed a few times. The chain employs TRBV6-6 and TRBJ2-7; 7 bases agree with TRBD1. J was trimmed by 6 bases and V by 0 bases; bases with no gene match: 8. The CDR3 runs 15 residues. Germline V gene lookup returns CDR1 MNHNY and CDR2 SVGAGI (reference sequence). The CDR3 reads CASSYSWDSFSEQYF. In DNA, the CDR3 is TGTGCCAGCAGTTACTCGTGGGACAGTTTTTCCGAGCAGTACTTC.

This clonotype was counted many times. J is TRBJ1-1 and V is TRBV10-3; D may be TRBD1 (5 bases). The CDR3 has 14 residues. Germline assignment: CDR1 ENHRY and CDR2 SYGVKD. V lost 10 bases and J 1 base, leaving 16 bases between the germline ends. CDR3 in DNA: TGTGCCACTGGGGGTCACCAGGAGAACACTGAAGCTTTCTTT. Its protein is CATGGHQENTEAFF.

This clonotype appeared a few times. The chain joins TRBV29-1 to TRBJ1-4; 10 bases align to TRBD1. The ends lost 6 bases at V and 8 bases at J; junction bases unmatched: 6. The CDR3 runs to 13 residues. Germline V lookup: CDR1 SQVTM, CDR2 ANQGSEA. The CDR3: CSVHPGQGEKLFF. In DNA form, the CDR3 reads TGCAGCGTCCACCCGGGACAGGGGGAAAAACTGTTTTTT.

This clonotype has only a few counts. V and J are TRBV6-1 and TRBJ2-7, with 8 bases lining up with TRBD2. V was clipped by 4 bases and J by 6 bases; unmatched bases: 5. CDR1 and CDR2 from the germline V gene are MNHNS and SASEGT. The CDR3 extends over 13 amino acids. This CDR3 reads CASSGLAIGEQYF. The CDR3 region has the DNA TGTGCCAGCAGTGGACTAGCGATCGGCGAGCAGTACTTC.

This clonotype was counted many times. The rearrangement joins TRBV12-3 or TRBV12-4 to TRBJ2-1, with TRBD2 as a possible D gene (5 bases). This CDR3 comprises 15 residues. The ends were cut back, 1 base at V and 4 bases at J, with 11 bases in the middle. The CDR3 nucleotides read TGTGCCAGCAGTTTAGGGAGGCCTCCTTACAATGAGCAGTTCTTC. It codes for CASSLGRPPYNEQFF.

In its sample, this clonotype was seen a few times. The V and J genes are TRBV7-2 and TRBJ2-2; TRBD1 aligns across 10 bases. Germline CDR1 and CDR2: SGHTA and FQGNSA. The trim removed 5 bases at V and 6 bases at J, leaving 6 bases unmatched. The CDR3 extends over 15 amino acids. The CDR3, as DNA: TGTGCCAGCAGCGATAGGACAGGGGGGTCCGGGGAGCTGTTTTTT. This gives the protein CASSDRTGGSGELFF.

Ten or more counts support this clonotype. The gene calls are TRBV6-1 and TRBJ2-2; D is possibly TRBD1 (5 bases). The CDR3 consists of 16 residues. Germline assignment: CDR1 MNHNS and CDR2 SASEGT. The V end lost 2 bases, the J end lost 6 bases, and 16 bases lay between the germline ends. The CDR3 reads CASSESLRGSPGELFF. In DNA form, the CDR3 reads TGTGCCAGCAGTGAAAGTCTAAGGGGAAGCCCCGGGGAGCTGTTTTTT.

Comments on this clonotype: This may arise from a read error, as a much more abundant clone is one base away. The chain couples TRBV7-9 to TRBJ2-3; weak D call: TRBD1 (6 bases). With the DNA end fitting TRBJ1-5 better, the J assignment may be wrong. The CDR3 totals 13 residues. Germline V lookup: CDR1 SEHNR, CDR2 FQNEAQ (reference sequence). The CDR3 loop is CASSLGDTDTQHF. CDR3 nucleotide sequence: TGTGCCAGCAGCTTGGGGGACACAGATACGCAGCATTTT.

Remarks on this clonotype: This may be a read error: a much more frequent sequence differs by one nucleotide. The chain is built from TRBV28 and TRBJ1-1; 9 bases line up with TRBD1. Germline V gene sequence: CDR1 MDHEN, CDR2 SYDVKM. This CDR3 contains 14 residues. Trimming took 5 bases from V and 6 from J; bases not matched to a gene: 7. Written as DNA, the CDR3 is TGTGCCAGCAGTCCCGGGACAGGGTTGGCTGAAGCTTTCTTT. It is translated as CASSPGTGLAEAFF.

This clonotype was picked up many times. The chain carries TRBV2 and TRBJ2-3; 9 bases align to TRBD2. Germline-derived CDR1 and CDR2 are SNHLY and FYNNEI. With 4 bases clipped from V and 2 bases from J, the junction kept 4 bases outside the gene matches. CDR3 length equals 15 residues. The CDR3 loop is CASSGASGDTDTQYF. CDR3 nucleotides: TGTGCCAGCAGTGGGGCTAGCGGGGACACAGATACGCAGTATTTT.

The CDR3 reads CASSPAGYGMNTEAFF. The CDR3 bases are TGTGCCAGCTCACCAGCCGGGTACGGCATGAACACTGAAGCTTTCTTT. The V call is TRBV18, the J call TRBJ1-1; D gene ambiguous. Germline assignment: CDR1 KGHSH and CDR2 LQKENI. The CDR3 spans 16 residues. V was pared by 2 bases and J by 0 bases, with 13 bases between.

CDR3 nucleotide sequence: TGTGCCAGCAGCTTCCCTAGCGGGGGGGCCGAGCAGTTCTTC. Protein product: CASSFPSGGAEQFF. V usage is TRBV7-9 and J usage is TRBJ2-1, with TRBD2 matching over 12 bases. Germline loops: CDR1 SEHNR, CDR2 FQNEAQ (reference sequence). Trimming at V came to 3 bases and at J to 10 bases, leaving 4 bases not matched to a gene. This CDR3 is built from 14 residues.

This clonotype has ten or more counts. In DNA, the CDR3 is TGCAGTGCTAGTGTCCAGGGGGTCGAAGCGGATACGCAGTATTTT. Encoded protein: CSASVQGVEADTQYF. The rearrangement links TRBV20-1 to TRBJ2-3; 7 bases fit TRBD1. Unmatched junction bases numbered 12, after V lost 3 bases and J lost 6 bases. Germline V gives CDR1 DFQATT, CDR2 SNEGSKA (reference sequence). This CDR3 is built from 15 residues.

The V and J genes are TRBV18 and TRBJ2-1; tentative D call: TRBD1 (5 bases). This CDR3 region has 13 residues. V was trimmed by 0 bases and J by 8 bases, leaving 8 bases between them. Germline V gene sequence: CDR1 KGHSH, CDR2 LQKENI. In nucleotides, the CDR3 is TGTGCCAGCTCACCACCCGCAGGGCATGAGCAGTTCTTC. Translated: CASSPPAGHEQFF.

This chain uses TRBV18 with TRBJ2-6; D unresolved. Germline V lookup: CDR1 KGHSH, CDR2 LQKENI. V was clipped by 2 bases and J by 1 base, with 15 bases between them. This CDR3 contains 18 residues. CDR3 coding DNA: TGTGCCAGCTCACCAGGCGATCCACGCAGGTCTGGGGCCAACGTCCTGACTTTC. Residues: CASSPGDPRRSGANVLTF.

The chain links TRBV7-9 to TRBJ1-3; D is perhaps TRBD1 (6 bases). Germline V lookup: CDR1 SEHNR, CDR2 FQNEAQ (reference sequence). This CDR3 is built from 15 residues. V lost 3 bases and J lost 4, with 13 bases in between. The CDR3 DNA is TGTGCCAGCAGCTTTCAGGGGTCGACGGGAAACACCATATATTTT. It encodes CASSFQGSTGNTIYF.

This clonotype was detected only a few times. The chain uses TRBV9 and TRBJ2-1, with 12 positions matching TRBD2. V shed 0 bases and J 0 bases; nucleotides not matched to a gene: 7. CDR1 and CDR2 (germline): SGDLS, YYNGEE. This CDR3 has 19 residues. The CDR3 spells CASSVEQELAGGSYNEQFF. As DNA, the CDR3 is TGTGCCAGCAGCGTAGAACAGGAACTAGCGGGAGGCTCCTACAATGAGCAGTTCTTC.

Regarding this clonotype: The junction and the germline gene differ at one end; a read error may be behind it. The J gene is TRBJ1-3, the V gene TRBV6-2 or TRBV6-3; 9 bases match TRBD1. The CDR3 has 17 residues. Germline CDR1 MNHEY, CDR2 SVGEGT. The CDR3 region has the DNA TGTGCCAACAGTCGTACAATACAGGGGGCGTCTGGAAACACCATATATTTT. It encodes CANSRTIQGASGNTIYF.

This clonotype was detected ten times or more. The CDR3 DNA is TGTGCCAGCAGAGCGGACGGCTCCTACAATGAGCAGTTCTTC. Its protein is CASRADGSYNEQFF. The chain joins TRBV7-9 to TRBJ2-1; a weak D match, TRBD2 (5 bases). The CDR3 extends over 14 amino acids. Trimming stripped 6 bases from V and 0 bases from J, with 9 bases between. Germline CDR1 reads SEHNR; CDR2 reads FQNEAQ (reference sequence).

This clonotype was observed at least ten times. This chain joins TRBV24-1 and TRBJ2-7; possible D gene TRBD2, 5 bases. The CDR3 totals 15 residues. V was cut by 4 bases and J by 4 bases, with 16 bases left in between. Germline CDR1 and CDR2: KGHDR and SFDVKD. CDR3 region: CATSDPRRSGYEQYF. CDR3 sequence (DNA): TGTGCCACCAGTGACCCACGCAGGTCGGGATACGAGCAGTACTTC.

This clonotype came up a few times. This rearrangement joins TRBV15 to TRBJ2-5; D not certain. This CDR3 spans 15 amino acids. Germline V gene data show CDR1 as LNHNV and CDR2 as YYDKDF (reference sequence). V was shortened by 0 bases and J by 5 bases, with 13 bases between the two germline ends. CDR3 protein: CATSRDNRASETQYF. In DNA form, the CDR3 reads TGTGCCACCAGCAGAGATAATCGGGCTTCGGAGACCCAGTACTTC.

The V gene is TRBV3-1, the J gene TRBJ1-3, with a tentative D call TRBD1 (5 bases). V lost 2 bases, J lost 1 base, and 9 bases lay in between. The germline V gene has CDR1 LGHDT and CDR2 YNNKEL (reference sequence). The CDR3 spans 15 residues. DNA for the CDR3: TGTGCCAGCAGCCAAACCCAGGGATCTGGAAACACCATATATTTT. Residues: CASSQTQGSGNTIYF.